This T cell receptor beta chain was sequenced in a study of T-cell reconstitution after alpha-beta-depleted transplantation in children. Findings of the study overall: Expanded graft clones, several hundred of them, were reportedly the source of alpha-beta T cells about two months after transplant. Certain patients had high TCRbeta diversity at day 60, and it came from recipient T cells and thymic progenitors that survived. It was newly produced T cells that mostly accounted for T-cell counts and diversity one year after transplant.

As it was prepared, the TCRbeta library received unique molecular identifiers. TCRdb passed the PCR reads through MiXCR, listing each CDR3 protein once. The sample holds approximately 50,000 distinct CDR3 sequences; around 53% are singletons and the top ten take 35% to 45%. Of note for this clonotype: The antigen remains undetermined. A much larger clone lies one base from this, so it may be a read error.

The specimen comprised peripheral blood, sampled before TCRalphabeta/CD19-depleted stem cell transplant. This receptor was taken from a boy in the first two years of life with SCID, due to receive a stem cell transplant.

CDR3 region: CASSRSDGSCEQYF. The CDR3 DNA follows: TGTGCCAGCAGCCGATCGGACGGGTCCTGCGAGCAGTACTTC. V usage is TRBV6-1 and J usage is TRBJ2-7; D remains unclear. The CDR3 has 14 amino acids. The germline V gene encodes CDR1 MNHNS and CDR2 SASEGT.